This record looks at one T cell receptor beta chain sequence and its context. Antigen specificity is unknown. Libraries for TCR beta were made by quantitative 5'-RACE with molecular barcodes. Each CDR3 protein gets one entry after TCRdb re-called the 5' RACE reads with MiXCR. In the table there are 270,000 or so distinct CDR3 sequences, 15% to 20% of which are singletons. This entry comes from a study of CD8 T cells in ankylosing spondylitis. Study conclusions and caveats: Within matched ankylosing spondylitis synovial fluid, disease-linked clones were reportedly significantly enriched. Disease-linked clones displayed a CD8+ phenotype and appeared relatively rarely in peripheral blood. Seemingly distinctive of ankylosing spondylitis blood was a TCR beta motif formed by eight highly homologous variants.

The length of the CDR3 is 13 residues. The chain recombines TRBV21-1 with TRBJ2-7; the D segment call TRBD1 is taken from the table without a DNA check. TRBV21-1 is deemed a pseudogene. The clonotype comes from a male donor with ankylosing spondylitis or in good health (not recorded which). The specimen sequenced was blood, either unsorted or a sorted T cell fraction (not recorded which). The CDR3 coding sequence is TGTGCCAGCAGCAATTCAGGGTCCTACGAGCAGTACTTC. Amino acids: CASSNSGSYEQYF.